A selection of T cell receptor beta chains follows, all from one sample in a study of beta chain features in type 1 diabetes. Profiled with immunoSEQ multiplex PCR; TCRdb holds only in-frame clones, not every one. The sample includes almost 350,000 clones, around 8.5% of them seen just once. The specimen sequenced was central memory CD4+ T cells from blood. These receptors originate from a man in his thirties or forties with type 1 diabetes. The CDR3 runs from the conserved cysteine through the conserved F or W. The D gene is left open where the match is weak. Size tells how often a clone was seen (once, few, many) or the class of an expanded clone, and some rows leave it out.

>TRBJ2-3|NA|few|TRBV19
TGTGCCAGTAGTTCGAGGGACTTTGCAGATACGCAGTATTTT
CASSSRDFADTQYF
>TRBJ2-6|TRBD1|many|TRBV14
TGTGCCAGCAGCGGACAGGCGTCTGGGGCCAACGTCCTGACTTTC
CASSGQASGANVLTF
>TRBJ2-3|NA|NA|TRBV12-5
TGTGCTAGTGGTTTGGCTCCCGACGGGAATACGCAGTATTTT
CASGLAPDGNTQYF
>TRBJ2-6|TRBD1|NA|TRBV6-1
TGTGCCAGCAGTGAACGGACAGGGCCCTCGTCTGGGGCCAACGTCCTGACTTTC
CASSERTGPSSGANVLTF
>TRBJ1-1|NA|few|TRBV18
TGTGCCAGCTCACCACCCTCGATGAACACTGAAGCTTTCTTT
CASSPPSMNTEAFF
>TRBJ1-2|NA|NA|TRBV2
TGTGCCAGCAGTGTACAGGAGTCTAACTATGGCTACACCTTC
CASSVQESNYGYTF
>TRBJ2-5|TRBD2|few|TRBV9
TGTGCCCTCAAGAGGGCGGGGGGGCCGGAGACCCAGTACTTC
CALKRAGGPETQYF
>TRBJ1-1|NA|NA|TRBV28
TGTGCCAGCAGTCCGCAGGCGGGGAAGGAAATGAACACTGAAGCTTTCTTT
CASSPQAGKEMNTEAFF
>TRBJ2-5|NA|many|TRBV5-1
TGCGCCAGCAGCTTTGAAGAGACCCAGTACTTC
CASSFEETQYF
>TRBJ1-2|NA|few|TRBV4-3
TGCGCCAGCAGCCAAGATCTGGATTCCTATGGCTACACCTTC
CASSQDLDSYGYTF
>TRBJ1-2|NA|many|TRBV28
TGTGCCAGCAGTAAATTCGCCGTGGGGGGACACTACTATGGCTACACCTTC
CASSKFAVGGHYYGYTF
>TRBJ1-6|TRBD1|many|TRBV6-6
TGTGCCAGCAGCAGGACAGGGAATAATTCACCCCTCCACTTT
CASSRTGNNSPLHF
>TRBJ2-2|NA|NA|TRBV6-5
TGTGCCAGTACGGGGTCGAACACCGGGGAGCTGTTTTTT
CASTGSNTGELFF
>TRBJ1-6|NA|NA|TRBV30
TGTGCCTGGAGTGGCCCGGGGCAGAACGGCGCACCCCTCCACTTT
CAWSGPGQNGAPLHF
>TRBJ1-6|NA|few|TRBV4-3
TGCGCCAGCAGCCAAGACAGGAATTCACCCCTCCACTTT
CASSQDRNSPLHF
>TRBJ2-1|TRBD1|NA|TRBV7-2
TGTGCCAGCAGCCCGACGGGACAGGGGTACAATGAGCAGTTCTTC
CASSPTGQGYNEQFF
>TRBJ2-3|TRBD1|NA|TRBV5-6
TGTGCCAGCAGCTTGTTGATTCAGGGGGCCGCAGATACGCAGTATTTT
CASSLLIQGAADTQYF
>TRBJ2-1|TRBD1|many|TRBV30
TGTGCCTGGAGTGTTGGGACAGGGGCTGAGCAGTTCTTC
CAWSVGTGAEQFF
>TRBJ1-6|NA|NA|TRBV28
TGTGCCAGCAGGGATCGTTATAATTCACCCCTCCACTTT
CASRDRYNSPLHF
>TRBJ2-7|NA|NA|TRBV10-3
TGTGCCATCAGTGGAGGAAAAATTGGCTACGAGCAGTACTTC
CAISGGKIGYEQYF
>TRBJ2-3|TRBD2|NA|TRBV4-3
TGCGCCAGCAGCCAAGATTGGACTAGCGGTAGCACAGATACGCAGTATTTT
CASSQDWTSGSTDTQYF
>TRBJ1-5|TRBD1|NA|TRBV19
TGTGCCAGTAGTACAGAACAGGGGGCCCAGCATTTT
CASSTEQGAQHF
>TRBJ2-3|TRBD2|many|TRBV7-2
TGTGCCAGCAGCCGGACTAGCCTTAGCACAGATACGCAGTATTTT
CASSRTSLSTDTQYF
>TRBJ2-1|NA|NA|TRBV30
TGTGCCTGGAGTAGGGTCTCCGGGTTCGACGGGAATGAGCAGTTCTTC
CAWSRVSGFDGNEQFF
>TRBJ1-1|NA|many|TRBV19
TGTGCCAGTAGTATGCGGAACACTGAAGCTTTCTTT
CASSMRNTEAFF
>TRBJ1-5|NA|NA|TRBV5-1
TGCGCCAGCAGCCCCGAGGGGGATAGCAATCAGCCCCAGCATTTT
CASSPEGDSNQPQHF
>TRBJ2-3|TRBD2|NA|TRBV9
TGTGCCAGCAGCGTAGGCAGGGAGGTTAGCGGGGGCCGCTCTTCAAGTCCAGATACGCAGTATTTT
CASSVGREVSGGRSSSPDTQYF
>TRBJ1-6|NA|many|TRBV2
TGTGCCAGCAGTGTGGGTTTAACACGGGCCATCACCCTCCACTTT
CASSVGLTRAITLHF
>TRBJ1-2|NA|NA|TRBV7-2
TGTGCCAGCAGCTTCGGGGGGAACTATGGCTACACCTTC
CASSFGGNYGYTF
>TRBJ1-3|TRBD1|NA|TRBV27
TGTGCCAGCAGTATCGGGACAGCTGGAAACACCATATATTTT
CASSIGTAGNTIYF
>TRBJ1-2|NA|few|TRBV15
TGTGCCACCAGCAGACCAGACCCGGAGCGCTACACCTTC
CATSRPDPERYTF
>TRBJ2-2|NA|NA|TRBV7-2
TGTGCCAGCAGCTCGAGGTCCCCCAGGGGAGGGTCCGGGGAGCTGTTTTTT
CASSSRSPRGGSGELFF
>TRBJ2-5|NA|few|TRBV7-2
TGTGCCAGCAGACCCGGGACCACAAGGGAGACCCAGTACTTC
CASRPGTTRETQYF
>TRBJ2-7|NA|NA|TRBV7-9
TGTGCCAGCAGCTTGGCTAGGTCCTACGAGCAGTACTTC
CASSLARSYEQYF
>TRBJ1-2|NA|few|TRBV4-1
TGCGCCAGCAGCCAAGATGAGCAGAGGGCCTTCACCTTC
CASSQDEQRAFTF
>TRBJ2-7|NA|few|TRBV6-5
TGTGCCAGCAGTTCCAGCCACAGCTCCTACGAGCAGTACTTC
CASSSSHSSYEQYF
>TRBJ1-5|NA|NA|TRBV11-2
TGTGCCAGCAGCTTAGGGGAGCGTCAGCCCCAGCATTTT
CASSLGERQPQHF
>TRBJ1-6|TRBD1|few|TRBV11-2
TGTGCCAGCAGAAAACAGGGGGCCGGCTATAATTCACCCCTCCACTTT
CASRKQGAGYNSPLHF
>TRBJ1-1|NA|few|TRBV29-1
TGCAGCGTTGATCGGGGTAACACTGAAGCTTTCTTT
CSVDRGNTEAFF
>TRBJ1-2|NA|few|TRBV18
TGTGCCAGCTCACCACGCAGAGATCCCAAGGTTGGCTACACCTTC
CASSPRRDPKVGYTF
>TRBJ1-2|NA|few|TRBV9
TGTGCCAGCAGTGCGGGACCCGTGGGCTATGGCTACACCTTC
CASSAGPVGYGYTF
>TRBJ2-2|NA|NA|TRBV7-8
TGTGCCAGCAGCAAATTCTCTCTGTCCGGGGAGCTGTTTTTT
CASSKFSLSGELFF
>TRBJ1-6|NA|few|TRBV7-9
TGTGCCAGCACCTCACTTCCCGACTATAATTCACCCCTCCACTTT
CASTSLPDYNSPLHF
>TRBJ2-7|TRBD2|NA|TRBV11-2
TGTGCCAGCAGCCGACTAGCGGGGGGTCCCTACGAGCAGTACTTC
CASSRLAGGPYEQYF
>TRBJ2-1|TRBD1|few|TRBV10-1
TGCGCCAGCAGTGAGCCGGGACAGGGTAGCGGATACAATGAGCAGTTCTTC
CASSEPGQGSGYNEQFF
>TRBJ2-1|TRBD2|many|TRBV2
TGTGCCAGCAGTGAAGATCGACTAGCGGGGGTGCAGCAGTTCTTC
CASSEDRLAGVQQFF
>TRBJ1-1|TRBD1|few|TRBV18
TGTGCCAGCTCACTGGGGGACAGGAGAAACGCTTTCTTT
CASSLGDRRNAFF
>TRBJ1-2|TRBD1|NA|TRBV7-9
TGTGCCAGCAGGCGGACAGGAGGCTACACCTTC
CASRRTGGYTF
>TRBJ1-2|NA|few|TRBV5-6
TGTGCCAGCAGCAAAGACAGGCTCTATGGCTACACCTTC
CASSKDRLYGYTF
>TRBJ2-2|NA|NA|TRBV7-2
TGTGCCAGCAGCTTAGCACGACTAGCGAACACCGGGGAGCTGTTTTTT
CASSLARLANTGELFF